Below are 30 T cell receptor beta chains sequenced from a single sample in a study of siplizumab effects on memory and regulatory T cells. Sequencing used immunoSEQ multiplex PCR; TCRdb keeps in-frame clones, though not all of them. Found here are some 88,000 clones, about 90% of them singletons; the top ten hold 15%. The specimen was CD4+ T cells sorted from blood. These TCRs come from a human donor in good health.

This rearrangement joins TRBV6-6 to TRBJ2-7; 7 bases agree with TRBD1. Germline V gene lookup returns CDR1 MNHNY and CDR2 SVGAGI (reference sequence). The CDR3 length is 12 residues. J gave up 6 bases and V 6 bases, and 5 bases lay outside the gene matches. DNA of the CDR3: TGTGCCAGCAGCGACAGGGTGGCCGAGCAGTACTTC. This encodes CASSDRVAEQYF.

The chain recombines TRBV2 with TRBJ2-5; 9 nucleotides align to TRBD2. The DNA end is a closer match to TRBJ2-7, so the J assignment may be wrong. This CDR3 contains 13 residues. Germline V gene sequence: CDR1 SNHLY, CDR2 FYNNEI. CDR3: CASRGAGGYEQYF. In DNA form, the CDR3 reads TGTGCCAGCAGGGGAGCGGGAGGTTACGAGCAGTACTTC.

The J gene is TRBJ2-7, the V gene TRBV21-1; the table calls TRBD1, which could not be checked here. TRBV21-1 is classified as a pseudogene. The CDR3 length is 16 residues. CDR3 sequence (DNA): TGTGCCAGCAGCCGAGACCAGGACAGCGAGTACTACGAGCAGTACTTC. This encodes CASSRDQDSEYYEQYF.

This chain connects TRBV5-1 to TRBJ2-3, with D possibly TRBD1 on 5 matching bases. The CDR3 totals 16 residues. CDR1 and CDR2 (germline): SGHRS, YFSETQ. V gave up 1 base and J gave up 3 bases, with 15 bases separating them. The CDR3 loop reads CASSLYQGGLTDTQYF. Here the CDR3 DNA reads TGCGCCAGCAGCTTGTACCAGGGTGGGTTGACAGATACGCAGTATTTT.

V and J are TRBV2 and TRBJ1-5; 8 nucleotides line up with TRBD1. The CDR3 covers 16 residues. With V trimmed by 5 bases and J by 7 bases, 13 bases remained unmatched. Germline CDR1 and CDR2: SNHLY and FYNNEI. This CDR3 reads CASSRSGGEVTQPQHF. The CDR3 bases are TGTGCCAGCAGTCGCTCAGGGGGCGAGGTCACCCAGCCCCAGCATTTT.

The genes are TRBV19 and TRBJ2-2; 8 nucleotides line up with TRBD1. This CDR3 region has 16 residues. Looked up from germline, CDR1 is LNHDA and CDR2 is SQIVND (reference sequence). Trimming at V came to 3 bases and at J to 2 bases, leaving 5 bases not matched to a gene. The CDR3 bases are TGTGCCAGTAGTATTTGGGACAGGAGTAACACCGGGGAGCTGTTTTTT. This gives the protein CASSIWDRSNTGELFF.

This rearrangement joins TRBV6-5 to TRBJ1-1; D uncertain. V was trimmed by 7 bases and J by 3 bases, leaving 15 bases between them. From germline, CDR1 is MNHEY and CDR2 SVGAGI. This CDR3 has 14 residues. For the CDR3, the DNA is TGTGCCAGCAACAGACACGGGGTGTACACTGAAGCTTTCTTT. Translation: CASNRHGVYTEAFF.

This rearrangement joins TRBV6-1 to TRBJ2-7; 7 bases map to TRBD2. Trimming took 1 base from V and 2 from J; bases not matched to a gene: 2. There are 14 residues in the CDR3. Germline-derived CDR1 and CDR2 are MNHNS and SASEGT. The CDR3 here is CASSEVRGAYEQYF. The CDR3 coding sequence is TGTGCCAGCAGTGAAGTTCGGGGGGCCTACGAGCAGTACTTC.

The V and J genes are TRBV19 and TRBJ2-7, with 8 bases aligning to TRBD1. V was pared by 6 bases and J by 2 bases, with 6 bases of the junction left unmatched. Germline V lookup: CDR1 LNHDA, CDR2 SQIVND (reference sequence). This CDR3 spans 14 amino acids. CDR3 in DNA: TGTGCCAGTAGCCTGGGACAGGCAACCTACGAGCAGTACTTC. Amino acid sequence: CASSLGQATYEQYF.

A few counts support this clone. Other DNA sequences of this sample code for an identical CDR3. The rearrangement uses TRBV25-1 and TRBJ1-2; D call uncertain. The germline V gene has CDR1 MGHDK and CDR2 SYGVNS. This CDR3 is 13 amino acids long. Trimming cost V 2 bases and J 1 base, with 5 bases left between them. The CDR3 sequence is CASSEGHNYGYTF. In DNA, the CDR3 is TGTGCCAGCAGTGAAGGGCATAACTATGGCTACACCTTC.

V and J are TRBV7-6 and TRBJ2-7; 8 bases map to TRBD1. The CDR3 contains 14 residues. From germline, CDR1 is SGHVS and CDR2 FNYEAQ. With V trimmed by 4 bases and J by 4 bases, 6 bases remained unmatched. CDR3 DNA: TGTGCCAGCAGCTCCCAGGGGGACAGGTACGAGCAGTACTTC. It yields the protein CASSSQGDRYEQYF.

The V gene is TRBV19, the J gene TRBJ2-3; D ambiguous. Germline CDR1 reads LNHDA; CDR2 reads SQIVND (reference sequence). The CDR3 length is 17 residues. The ends were cut back, 6 bases at V and 0 bases at J, with 19 bases in the middle. The CDR3 is CASSRWVPDSSTDTQYF. CDR3 in DNA: TGTGCCAGTAGCCGCTGGGTGCCCGACTCTAGCACAGATACGCAGTATTTT.

V usage is TRBV25-1 and J usage is TRBJ2-5; tentatively, D is TRBD2 (5 bases). With 2 bases removed from V and 7 bases from J, the gap between germline ends came to 8 bases. The CDR3 covers 12 residues. Per the germline V gene, CDR1 is MGHDK and CDR2 is SYGVNS. Here the CDR3 reads CASSEGRATQYF. The DNA of the CDR3 is TGTGCCAGCAGTGAAGGGCGGGCGACCCAGTACTTC.

The chain employs TRBV5-1 and TRBJ1-1; tentatively, D is TRBD1 (5 bases). CDR1 is SGHRS and CDR2 is YFSETQ in the germline V gene. The CDR3 totals 15 residues. V gave up 0 bases and J gave up 4 bases, with 13 bases separating them. The chain's CDR3 is CASSLEFGTGTEAFF. CDR3 nucleotides: TGCGCCAGCAGCTTGGAATTCGGGACCGGCACTGAAGCTTTCTTT.

The V gene is TRBV11-3, the J gene TRBJ1-5; 8 positions match TRBD1. V shed 1 base and J 3 bases; nucleotides not matched to a gene: 2. Germline-derived CDR1 and CDR2 are SGHNT and YENEEA. CDR3 length: 15 residues. CDR3 in amino acids: CASSLGQGPNQPQHF. As DNA, the CDR3 is TGTGCCAGCAGCTTAGGACAGGGGCCCAATCAGCCCCAGCATTTT.

The gene calls are TRBV6-4 and TRBJ1-2; D gene unclear. Trimming took 5 bases from V and 3 from J, leaving 16 bases between them. The CDR3 is 15 residues long. The germline CDR1 and CDR2 sequences are MRHNA and SNTAGT. In nucleotides, the CDR3 is TGTGCCAGCAGTTCCACCGAACAGCGGGACTATGGCTACACCTTC. This encodes CASSSTEQRDYGYTF.

This chain links TRBV21-1 with TRBJ2-7; the D call TRBD1 from the table was never checked on the DNA. TRBV21-1 is a pseudogene. This CDR3 is 14 amino acids long. CDR3 sequence: CARTAGPPSYEQYF. The DNA for the CDR3 is TGTGCCAGGACGGCAGGTCCTCCGTCCTACGAGCAGTACTTC.

The genes are TRBV5-1 and TRBJ2-5, with 10 bases aligning to TRBD2. Germline loops: CDR1 SGHRS, CDR2 YFSETQ. J lost 4 bases, V lost 5 bases, and 11 bases had no gene match. The CDR3 consists of 16 residues. The CDR3 loop is CASSPAWTSGGETQYF. CDR3 nucleotide sequence: TGCGCCAGCAGTCCTGCTTGGACTAGCGGCGGAGAGACCCAGTACTTC.

This sequence joins TRBV9 and TRBJ2-3; maybe TRBD2 (6 bases). The CDR3 spans 14 residues. Germline V gene data show CDR1 as SGDLS and CDR2 as YYNGEE. The ends were cut back, 4 bases at V and 4 bases at J, with 13 bases in the middle. The CDR3 region has the DNA TGTGCCAGCAGCCCTGTTAGGGAGGCAGATACGCAGTATTTT. Translated: CASSPVREADTQYF.

This clone was detected only a few times. The gene calls are TRBV7-2 and TRBJ1-4, with a possible D match to TRBD1 (6 bases). CDR3 length: 14 amino acids. From germline, CDR1 is SGHTA and CDR2 FQGNSA. V lost 5 bases to trimming and J lost 7 bases, with 14 bases between them. The CDR3 loop is CASSEGGRREKLFF. The DNA of the CDR3 is TGTGCCAGCAGCGAAGGGGGTCGACGTGAAAAACTGTTTTTT.

The chain is built from TRBV4-1 and TRBJ2-4; 9 nucleotides align to TRBD1. Trimming removed 0 bases from V and 14 bases from J; junction bases left unmatched: 11. The germline V gene has CDR1 MGHRA and CDR2 YSYEKL. This CDR3 comprises 15 residues. The CDR3 protein is CASSQEGQGLGIKYF. Written as DNA, the CDR3 is TGCGCCAGCAGCCAAGAGGGACAGGGTCTAGGAATTAAGTACTTC.

The genes are TRBV6-6 and TRBJ2-7, with 8 bases matching TRBD2. The junction had 10 bases not matched to a gene; V was cut back by 7 bases and J by 2 bases. The germline gives CDR1 MNHNY, CDR2 SVGAGI (reference sequence). The CDR3 is made up of 15 amino acids. The DNA of the CDR3 is TGTGCCAGCACCACGGGGGGGTCCTTGGCCTACGAGCAGTACTTC. Its translation: CASTTGGSLAYEQYF.

The V and J genes are TRBV5-1 and TRBJ2-3; 8 positions match TRBD2. V lost 4 bases and J lost 4; bases outside the gene matches: 20. Germline CDR1 is SGHRS and CDR2 is YFSETQ. The CDR3 runs 19 residues. The CDR3 sequence is CASSRGGGRSSTRPDTQYF. CDR3 DNA: TGCGCCAGCAGCAGGGGTGGCGGGAGGAGTAGCACTCGGCCAGATACGCAGTATTTT.

The chain combines TRBV18 with TRBJ2-5; 8 nucleotides match TRBD2. V lost 2 bases to trimming and J lost 2 bases; unmatched junction nucleotides: 10. The CDR3 spans 17 residues. Germline CDR1 KGHSH, CDR2 LQKENI. The CDR3 loop is CASSPLLTPGGQETQYF. The CDR3, as DNA: TGTGCCAGCTCACCATTACTGACGCCGGGAGGGCAAGAGACCCAGTACTTC.

The chain recombines TRBV4-2 with TRBJ2-3, with D possibly TRBD1 on 5 matching bases. Looked up from germline, CDR1 is LGHNA and CDR2 is YNFKEQ. This CDR3 region has 16 residues. Trimming left V 6 bases short and J 4 bases short, with 20 bases between. This CDR3 is CASSRLTGFGPDTQYF. CDR3 in DNA: TGTGCCAGCAGTCGGCTTACAGGTTTCGGGCCAGATACGCAGTATTTT.

The J gene is TRBJ1-2, the V gene TRBV5-6, with D maybe TRBD1 (5 bases). CDR3 length: 13 residues. Germline V gives CDR1 SGHDT, CDR2 YYEEEE. V was cut by 0 bases and J by 10 bases, with 13 bases left in between. The chain's CDR3 is CASSLEGFRDYTF. In nucleotides, the CDR3 is TGTGCCAGCAGCTTGGAGGGATTCAGGGACTACACCTTC.

This chain links TRBV7-2 with TRBJ1-4, with a weak D call TRBD1 (5 bases). Trimming left V 4 bases short and J 0 bases short, with 6 bases between. The V gene's germline CDR1 is SGHTA and CDR2 FQGNSA. The CDR3 consists of 14 residues. CDR3 in DNA: TGTGCCAGCAGCTCGGGGGCAACTAATGAAAAACTGTTTTTT. This encodes CASSSGATNEKLFF. The full variable domain, its missing parts supplied by reference TRBV7-2 and TRBJ1-4, is GAGVSQSPSNKVTEKGKDVELRCDPISGHTALYWYRQSLGQGLEFLIYFQGNSAPDKSGLPSDRFSAERTGGSVSTLTIQRTQQEDSAVYLCASSSGATNEKLFFGSGTQLSVL.

This clone was found once. The chain's CDR3 is CASSEDRGSLHYEQYF. The CDR3 DNA sequence: TGTGCCAGTAGCGAGGACAGGGGGTCTCTCCACTACGAGCAGTACTTC. The rearrangement links TRBV19 to TRBJ2-7; 10 bases match TRBD1. The length of the CDR3 is 16 residues. The V gene end was trimmed by 6 bases and the J gene end by 3 bases; junction bases not matched to a gene: 11. CDR1 is LNHDA, CDR2 SQIVND, per germline (reference sequence).

The chain combines TRBV2 with TRBJ1-1; TRBD1 might be the D (5 bases). In germline, CDR1 is SNHLY, CDR2 FYNNEI. The CDR3 totals 14 residues. The germline V and J ends were trimmed by 4 bases and 11 bases, with 20 bases remaining between them. In DNA form, the CDR3 reads TGTGCCAGCAGTGGGGTAACCCGGGGCCGGCGGGCTTTCTTT. This encodes CASSGVTRGRRAFF.

The chain employs TRBV28 and TRBJ2-7, with D hard to call. The V end was cut by 6 bases, the J end by 7 bases, with 13 bases between. The CDR3 is 12 residues long. Germline values: CDR1 MDHEN, CDR2 SYDVKM. The CDR3 DNA follows: TGTGCCAGCAGCTCAGCCGCGAGGGAGCAGTACTTC. This codes for CASSSAAREQYF.